Shown below are 25 T cell receptor beta chains from a single sample sequenced in a study of T cells in Graves' hyperthyroidism and ophthalmopathy. RNA transcripts were the template for amplifying TCR beta CDR3 regions. The HTBI primer set served for first-round RT-PCR of the TCR CDR3. TCRdb analysed the multiplex PCR reads with MiXCR anew, one entry per CDR3 protein. This sample has 650,000 to 800,000 distinct CDR3 sequences, with roughly 45% found just once. Sequencing used peripheral blood or thyroid tissue (not recorded which). These receptors came from an adult man with Graves' disease, either hyperthyroidism or ophthalmopathy (not recorded which).

The chain carries TRBV7-2 and TRBJ2-7, with 15 bases fitting TRBD2. CDR1 and CDR2 from the germline V gene are SGHTA and FQGNSA. The CDR3 contains 18 residues. Germline trimming cut 4 bases from V and 2 bases from J; bases unmatched to any gene: 9. The CDR3 bases are TGTGCCAGCAGCTCCGGACTAGCGGGAGGGCCCCCGCCCTACGAGCAGTACTTC. It yields the protein CASSSGLAGGPPPYEQYF.

The V call is TRBV24-1, the J call TRBJ2-6, with a tentative D call TRBD1 (6 bases). From germline, CDR1 is KGHDR and CDR2 SFDVKD. The ends were cut back, 4 bases at V and 4 bases at J, with 13 bases in the middle. This CDR3 spans 16 amino acids. The CDR3 coding sequence is TGTGCCACCAGTGACCCCTCCGGGACAGGGGCCAACGTCCTGACTTTC. Its translation is CATSDPSGTGANVLTF.

This clonotype has more than one count but fewer than ten. This chain uses TRBV5-1 with TRBJ1-2; a possible D gene is TRBD1 (6 bases). This CDR3 region has 17 residues. CDR1 and CDR2 (germline): SGHRS, YFSETQ. V lost 2 bases, J lost 4 bases, and 21 bases lay in between. The DNA of the CDR3 is TGCGCCAGCAGCTTCCAGACAGGAATGGGGCTCAGCTATGGCTACACCTTC. It codes for CASSFQTGMGLSYGYTF. Full variable domain (missing parts from reference TRBV5-1 and TRBJ1-2): KAGVTQTPRYLIKTRGQQVTLSCSPISGHRSVSWYQQTPGQGLQFLFEYFSETQRNKGNFPGRFSGRQFSNSRSEMNVSTLELGDSALYLCASSFQTGMGLSYGYTFGSGTRLTVV.

V and J are TRBV7-2 and TRBJ1-1; tentative D call: TRBD1 (6 bases). The ends were cut back, 5 bases at V and 0 bases at J, with 16 bases in the middle. Looked up from germline, CDR1 is SGHTA and CDR2 is FQGNSA. The CDR3 spans 16 residues. The CDR3: CASSKSRDTLNTEAFF. CDR3 nucleotide sequence: TGTGCCAGCAGCAAAAGCCGGGACACCCTGAACACTGAAGCTTTCTTT. Combining the CDR3 with reference TRBV7-2 and TRBJ1-1 gives the whole variable domain GAGVSQSPSNKVTEKGKDVELRCDPISGHTALYWYRQSLGQGLEFLIYFQGNSAPDKSGLPSDRFSAERTGGSVSTLTIQRTQQEDSAVYLCASSKSRDTLNTEAFFGQGTRLTVV.

To note about this clonotype: At one of its ends the junction is not consistent with the germline gene, which may arise from a read error. The chain has TRBV10-3 and TRBJ2-7; the match to TRBD2 covers 7 bases. CDR1 ENHRY and CDR2 SYGVKD come from the germline V gene. CDR3 length: 13 amino acids. Here the CDR3 reads CASSPSGGYEQYF. The CDR3, as DNA: TGTGCCAGCAGTCCCTCGGGGGGCTACGAGCAGTACTTC.

The chain combines TRBV6-1 with TRBJ2-5; TRBD1 matches 10 bases. J gave up 4 bases and V 7 bases, and 6 bases lay outside the gene matches. The CDR3 loop spans 14 amino acids. Germline CDR1 MNHNS, CDR2 SASEGT. CDR3 nucleotide sequence: TGTGCCAGCAACCCCGGACAGGGGGGAGAGACCCAGTACTTC. Its translation: CASNPGQGGETQYF.

The gene calls are TRBV6-5 and TRBJ1-2, with D perhaps TRBD1 (6 bases). CDR1 is MNHEY, CDR2 SVGAGI, per germline. The CDR3 length is 15 residues. V was pared by 5 bases and J by 3 bases, with 16 bases between. For the CDR3, the DNA is TGTGCCAGCAGTGCTACCACAGGGACCTACTATGGCTACACCTTC. Translation gives CASSATTGTYYGYTF.

This clonotype showed up many times. The rearrangement uses TRBV7-2 and TRBJ2-2; D is unclear. The ends were cut back, 2 bases at V and 2 bases at J, with 3 bases in the middle. Germline lookup yields CDR1 SGHTA and CDR2 FQGNSA. The CDR3 loop spans 13 amino acids. The CDR3 DNA reads TGTGCCAGCAGCTTATATAACACCGGGGAGCTGTTTTTT. It is translated as CASSLYNTGELFF.

The rearrangement joins TRBV20-1 to TRBJ2-6; 8 bases agree with TRBD1. V shed 6 bases and J 4 bases; nucleotides not matched to a gene: 5. Germline lookup yields CDR1 DFQATT and CDR2 SNEGSKA (reference sequence). This CDR3 is built from 14 residues. Here the CDR3 reads CSAKDRAGANVLTF. In DNA, the CDR3 is TGCAGTGCCAAGGACAGGGCGGGGGCCAACGTCCTGACTTTC.

This clonotype was seen more than once but under ten times. The V call is TRBV5-6, the J call TRBJ1-1; D gene uncertain. This CDR3 region has 15 residues. The germline V gene encodes CDR1 SGHDT and CDR2 YYEEEE. The V and J ends lost 4 bases and 0 bases respectively, with 13 bases between them. The CDR3 sequence: CASSAYTPVNTEAFF. CDR3 nucleotides: TGTGCCAGCAGCGCCTACACCCCTGTGAACACTGAAGCTTTCTTT.

This clonotype was seen only a few times. The chain employs TRBV20-1 and TRBJ1-2; D might be TRBD1 (6 bases). The CDR3 runs 14 residues. Trimming cost V 1 base and J 7 bases, with 16 bases left between them. Germline CDR1 DFQATT, CDR2 SNEGSKA (reference sequence). The CDR3 here is CSARVIQGGGGYTF. The CDR3 nucleotides read TGCAGTGCTAGAGTCATACAGGGCGGGGGTGGCTACACCTTC.

This clonotype came up a few times. DNA of the CDR3: TGTGCCAGCACATCAGGACCGGGTGAAGCTTTCTTT. Its protein is CASTSGPGEAFF. This chain links TRBV12-3 or TRBV12-4 with TRBJ1-1; the D is unclear. Trimming removed 7 bases at V and 7 bases at J, with 13 bases between. This CDR3 spans 12 amino acids.

Many counts were recorded for this clonotype. The chain joins TRBV29-1 to TRBJ1-2; D gene ambiguous. Germline CDR1 SQVTM, CDR2 ANQGSEA. The CDR3 runs 11 residues. V was clipped by 4 bases and J by 2 bases, with 5 bases between them. CDR3: CSVVDNYGYTF. CDR3 DNA sequence: TGCAGCGTTGTCGACAACTATGGCTACACCTTC.

A word on this clonotype: The final CDR3 position lacks the conserved phenylalanine or tryptophan, pointing to a likely read error. The chain couples TRBV24-1 to TRBJ1-2, with D tentatively TRBD1 (6 bases). The CDR3 has 15 amino acids. CDR1 KGHDR and CDR2 SFDVKD come from the germline V gene. V was cut by 4 bases and J by 8 bases, with 19 bases left in between. CDR3 nucleotides: TGTGCCACCAGTGACGCAGGGGCGACCCTCTGGGGCTACACCTAC. This sequence encodes CATSDAGATLWGYTY.

This clonotype was found once. The V and J genes are TRBV11-2 and TRBJ2-7; the match to TRBD2 covers 7 bases. CDR1 is SGHAT, CDR2 FQNNGV, per germline. The V and J ends lost 5 bases and 2 bases, in that order; junction bases with no gene match: 9. This CDR3 region has 15 residues. The chain's CDR3 is CASSLGSAGAYEQYF. For the CDR3, the DNA is TGTGCCAGCAGCCTAGGGTCGGCGGGGGCCTACGAGCAGTACTTC.

The V call is TRBV2, the J call TRBJ1-2, with D perhaps TRBD1 (5 bases). Deletions cut 6 bases from V and 8 bases from J, with 16 bases between. Germline V CDR1 and CDR2: SNHLY, FYNNEI. The CDR3 loop spans 13 amino acids. The chain's CDR3 is CASSRAGRVGYTF. The CDR3 region has the DNA TGTGCCAGCAGCCGAGCTGGCAGGGTAGGCTACACCTTC.

In DNA form, the CDR3 reads TGTGCCAGTAGTATAGTCCCGACAGGCGCAAACACTGAAGCTTTCTTT. It is translated as CASSIVPTGANTEAFF. The chain recombines TRBV19 with TRBJ1-1, with D perhaps TRBD1 (6 bases). V was cut by 1 base and J by 2 bases, with 14 bases left in between. CDR3 length equals 16 residues. Germline CDR1 reads LNHDA; CDR2 reads SQIVND (reference sequence).

As to this clonotype: Just one base apart from a much larger clone, this may be a read error. V and J are TRBV10-3 and TRBJ1-5; D remains ambiguous. Between the trimmed V and J ends, which lost 3 bases and 2 bases, there was a span of 11 bases. The CDR3 totals 15 residues. Germline V CDR1 and CDR2: ENHRY, SYGVKD. The CDR3 here is CAISDSRAGNQPQHF. DNA for the CDR3: TGTGCCATCAGTGATTCTCGGGCAGGCAATCAGCCCCAGCATTTT.

For this clonotype: A much larger clone lies a single base off, so this may be a read error. It is likely a read error, because the conserved phenylalanine at the end of the CDR3 is missing. The V gene is TRBV2, the J gene TRBJ1-1; D not resolved. Germline CDR1 reads SNHLY; CDR2 reads FYNNEI. Trimming removed 8 bases from V and 0 bases from J, with 10 bases in between. The CDR3 covers 13 residues. The CDR3 sequence: CASSGSLNTEAFL. The CDR3 region has the DNA TGTGCCAGCTCCGGCAGCTTGAACACTGAAGCTTTCCTT.

The V call is TRBV24-1, the J call TRBJ1-2, with D unresolved. V was shortened by 2 bases and J by 4 bases, with 7 bases between the two germline ends. The CDR3 is made up of 13 amino acids. The germline gives CDR1 KGHDR, CDR2 SFDVKD. The CDR3 DNA sequence: TGTGCCACCAGTGATTCTGACATCTATGGCTACACCTTC. Translated, it gives CATSDSDIYGYTF.

This clonotype was picked up a small number of times. This rearrangement joins TRBV12-3 or TRBV12-4 to TRBJ1-2; possible D gene TRBD1, 5 bases. Trimming pared 7 bases from V and 1 base from J, leaving 13 bases between. CDR3 size: 14 residues. This chain's CDR3 is CASNAGGVNYGYTF. The CDR3 DNA reads as TGTGCCAGCAACGCCGGGGGAGTTAACTATGGCTACACCTTC.

This clonotype was counted at least ten times. The chain uses TRBV9 and TRBJ1-1; D not resolved. CDR3 length equals 10 residues. The germline gives CDR1 SGDLS, CDR2 YYNGEE. V was shortened by 9 bases and J by 5 bases, with 8 bases between the two germline ends. CDR3 region: CATQRTEAFF. Written as DNA, the CDR3 is TGTGCCACCCAACGGACTGAAGCTTTCTTT.

The chain employs TRBV12-3 or TRBV12-4 and TRBJ2-2; D remains unclear. The CDR3 length is 12 residues. The V and J ends lost 8 bases and 2 bases respectively, with 6 bases between them. The CDR3 sequence is CASWANTGELFF. The CDR3 region has the DNA TGTGCCAGCTGGGCCAACACCGGGGAGCTGTTTTTT.

In this sample, this clonotype turned up many times. V usage is TRBV20-1 and J usage is TRBJ2-5; 7 bases line up with TRBD2. CDR1 and CDR2 from the germline V gene are DFQATT and SNEGSKA (reference sequence). CDR3 length: 13 amino acids. J was trimmed by 2 bases and V by 6 bases; bases with no gene match: 6. The CDR3 DNA sequence: TGCAGTGCGTTTTCCGGGGGGCAAGAGACCCAGTACTTC. Its translation is CSAFSGGQETQYF.

This clonotype was counted a few times. This rearrangement joins TRBV2 to TRBJ2-7; D is perhaps TRBD2 (6 bases). V lost 8 bases and J 0 bases, leaving 8 bases between the germline ends. Per the germline V gene, CDR1 is SNHLY and CDR2 is FYNNEI. CDR3 length: 12 amino acids. DNA of the CDR3: TGTGCCAGCGGACTAACCTCCTACGAGCAGTACTTC. Residues: CASGLTSYEQYF.